These 13 T cell receptor beta chains originate from one sample sequenced in a study of blood T cell repertoires in COVID-19. Data came from immunoSEQ multiplex PCR; TCRdb stores just in-frame clones and leaves some out. The table lists under 200,000 clones, 85% to 90% of them singletons. The specimen sequenced was peripheral blood. These receptors all come from a man aged 60 to 69 with COVID-19, enrolled during active disease.

The chain employs TRBV27 and TRBJ1-1; a possible D gene is TRBD1 (6 bases). CDR1 and CDR2 (germline): MNHEY, SMNVEV (reference sequence). CDR3 length: 18 residues. Trimming shortened V by 0 bases and J by 0 bases, and 17 bases separated the two germline ends. The CDR3 region is CASSLSNRLRDMNTEAFF. The CDR3 coding sequence is TGTGCCAGCAGTTTATCGAACCGCTTACGGGACATGAACACTGAAGCTTTCTTT.

J is TRBJ2-1 and V is TRBV29-1; TRBD2 might be the D (5 bases). Germline assignment: CDR1 SQVTM and CDR2 ANQGSEA. The CDR3 loop spans 12 amino acids. Trimming stripped 7 bases from V and 9 bases from J, with 16 bases between. CDR3 DNA sequence: TGCAGCGGCCAATCTCCCACTAGTGAGCAGTTCTTC. The encoded protein is CSGQSPTSEQFF.

The chain couples TRBV5-4 to TRBJ2-4; 9 nucleotides line up with TRBD1. The CDR3 extends over 16 amino acids. Trimming took 0 bases from V and 1 from J; bases not matched to a gene: 2. CDR1 and CDR2 (germline): SGHNT, YYREEE (reference sequence). The CDR3 DNA reads TGTGCCAGCAGCTTGGCGGGGACAGGGGCCAAAAACATTCAGTACTTC. Its protein product is CASSLAGTGAKNIQYF.

In this sample, this clone turned up once. The chain employs TRBV19 and TRBJ1-1; 8 bases are shared with TRBD1. V trimming: 4 bases; J trimming: 7 bases; junction bases outside the gene matches: 5. Germline values: CDR1 LNHDA, CDR2 SQIVND (reference sequence). The CDR3 loop spans 13 amino acids. The DNA of the CDR3 is TGTGCCAGTAGTACCACCGGGACAGGTGAAGCTTTCTTT. It codes for CASSTTGTGEAFF.

CDR3 nucleotide sequence: TGTGCCAGCAGCTTACGAGCCACCCATAGGAGCTCCTACAATGAGCAGTTCTTC. Translation gives CASSLRATHRSSYNEQFF. The V and J genes are TRBV7-9 and TRBJ2-1; D remains ambiguous. This CDR3 is built from 18 residues. The germline V gene has CDR1 SEHNR and CDR2 FQNEAQ (reference sequence). Deletions cut 2 bases from V and 0 bases from J, with 17 bases between.

The rearrangement links TRBV19 to TRBJ1-1; D is uncertain. The V gene's germline CDR1 is LNHDA and CDR2 SQIVND (reference sequence). V lost 3 bases, J lost 6 bases, and 17 bases lay in between. The CDR3 contains 15 residues. The CDR3 protein is CASSIYPGVIAEAFF. In nucleotides, the CDR3 is TGTGCCAGTAGTATTTATCCCGGGGTGATCGCTGAAGCTTTCTTT.

V and J are TRBV2 and TRBJ2-1; 8 nucleotides agree with TRBD2. Trimming took 7 bases from V and 7 from J; bases not matched to a gene: 9. CDR3 size: 14 residues. Germline V gene sequence: CDR1 SNHLY, CDR2 FYNNEI. DNA for the CDR3: TGTGCCAGCATCCAGCGGGAGACGCGGAATGAGCAGTTCTTC. This encodes CASIQRETRNEQFF. The variable domain in full, with the rest retrieved from reference TRBV2 and TRBJ2-1, is EPEVTQTPSHQVTQMGQEVILRCVPISNHLYFYWYRQILGQKVEFLVSFYNNEISEKSEIFDDQFSVERPDGSNFTLKIRSTKLEDSAMYFCASIQRETRNEQFFGPGTRLTVL.

J is TRBJ1-5 and V is TRBV30; D possibly corresponds to TRBD1 (6 bases). CDR1 and CDR2 (germline): GTSNPN, SVGIG (reference sequence). The CDR3 is 16 amino acids. The V and J ends lost 1 base and 7 bases respectively, with 20 bases between them. The CDR3 DNA reads TGTGCCTGGAGTGCCTCCCGGGGGGGGGCCCGGCAGCCCCAGCATTTT. Translation gives CAWSASRGGARQPQHF.

CDR3 sequence: CASRRLEMNQPQHF. The CDR3 DNA reads TGTGCCAGCAGGCGACTAGAGATGAATCAGCCCCAGCATTTT. This chain uses TRBV6-6 with TRBJ1-5; D gene ambiguous. This CDR3 has 14 amino acids. Trimming removed 6 bases from V and 4 bases from J, with 13 bases in between. CDR1 MNHNY and CDR2 SVGAGI come from the germline V gene (reference sequence).

The chain recombines TRBV18 with TRBJ2-2, with TRBD1 matching over 8 bases. Germline CDR1 is KGHSH and CDR2 is LQKENI. There are 13 residues in the CDR3. V shed 6 bases, J shed 7 bases, and the junction held 4 bases outside the gene matches. The CDR3 reads CASSADRGGELFF. CDR3 nucleotides: TGTGCCAGCTCGGCAGACAGGGGCGGGGAGCTGTTTTTT.

This clone was recorded once. This chain connects TRBV6-5 to TRBJ1-2; 7 bases line up with TRBD1. The CDR3 runs to 13 residues. V was pared by 2 bases and J by 8 bases, with 5 bases of the junction left unmatched. Germline V gene sequence: CDR1 MNHEY, CDR2 SVGAGI. CDR3 DNA sequence: TGTGCCAGCAGTTACAACAGGGGCCTCGGCTACACCTTC. Its protein product is CASSYNRGLGYTF.

The DNA of the CDR3 is TGCGCCAGCAGCTTGACAGGGGACCACGAGCAGTACTTC. Translation: CASSLTGDHEQYF. The rearrangement links TRBV5-1 to TRBJ2-7, with 7 bases lining up with TRBD1. The CDR3 loop spans 13 amino acids. The junction had 3 bases not matched to a gene; V was cut back by 1 base and J by 5 bases. Germline CDR1 reads SGHRS; CDR2 reads YFSETQ.

This chain joins TRBV9 and TRBJ2-2, with TRBD1 as a possible D gene (6 bases). V was trimmed by 0 bases and J by 7 bases, leaving 16 bases between them. This CDR3 spans 16 amino acids. CDR1 is SGDLS, CDR2 YYNGEE, per germline. Here the CDR3 DNA reads TGTGCCAGCAGCGTAGAGGACAGAAATAAGTACGGGGAGCTGTTTTTT. It specifies CASSVEDRNKYGELFF.